The 16 T cell receptor beta chains listed next were all sequenced from one sample in a study of cytomegalovirus exposure and HLA in healthy donors. Sequenced by immunoSEQ multiplex PCR; TCRdb stores in-frame clones only, minus some. Of more than 85,000 clones listed, approximately 90% are singletons. Sequenced: PBMCs. The source is a woman aged 18-30 years in good health and CMV-seropositive.

This clone was detected only a few times. The rearrangement uses TRBV9 and TRBJ1-2; 7 nucleotides agree with TRBD1. V shed 3 bases and J 8 bases; nucleotides not matched to a gene: 7. The CDR3 has 13 amino acids. Germline V CDR1 and CDR2: SGDLS, YYNGEE. The CDR3 DNA sequence: TGTGCCAGCAGCGCAGGCACAGGGGTGGGCTACACCTTC. Amino acids: CASSAGTGVGYTF.

The sample holds one count of this clone. This chain links TRBV6-1 with TRBJ2-7; D might be TRBD1 (6 bases). This CDR3 region has 15 residues. The germline V gene encodes CDR1 MNHNS and CDR2 SASEGT. Deletions cut 7 bases from V and 3 bases from J, with 19 bases between. DNA for the CDR3: TGTGCCAGCAAGAGATTCGGAGACAGGTTCTACGAGCAGTACTTC. Protein: CASKRFGDRFYEQYF.

The chain couples TRBV5-1 to TRBJ2-3; 7 bases align to TRBD1. Looked up from germline, CDR1 is SGHRS and CDR2 is YFSETQ. The CDR3 sequence is 16 residues long. V dropped 0 bases and J dropped 0; count of bases not matched to a gene: 4. The CDR3 region has the DNA TGCGCCAGCAGCTTGGGGGACAGCCCTAGCACAGATACGCAGTATTTT. Its translation: CASSLGDSPSTDTQYF.

V and J are TRBV6-5 and TRBJ1-2, with 7 bases matching TRBD1. CDR1 and CDR2 from the germline V gene are MNHEY and SVGAGI. V shed 10 bases, J shed 1 base, and the junction held 6 bases outside the gene matches. There are 13 residues in the CDR3. The CDR3 coding sequence is TGTGCCATAAGGGACAGCAGTAACTATGGCTACACCTTC. It yields the protein CAIRDSSNYGYTF.

The rearrangement links TRBV29-1 to TRBJ1-1, with TRBD1 as a possible D gene (6 bases). V lost 7 bases to trimming and J lost 0 bases, with 9 bases between them. The CDR3 runs to 12 residues. The germline V gene encodes CDR1 SQVTM and CDR2 ANQGSEA. For the CDR3, the DNA is TGCAGCGGGGGGGGGCTGAACACTGAAGCTTTCTTT. As protein: CSGGGLNTEAFF.

The DNA of the CDR3 is TGTGCTAGTGGTTCCCCCGGGGGGGGTCCCAATGAGCAGTTCTTC. This gives the protein CASGSPGGGPNEQFF. The chain carries TRBV12-5 and TRBJ2-1; 8 bases are a match to TRBD2. V shed 4 bases and J 6 bases; nucleotides not matched to a gene: 8. Germline CDR1 LGHNT, CDR2 FRNRAP. CDR3 length: 15 residues.

The V and J genes are TRBV2 and TRBJ1-5; 7 bases agree with TRBD1. CDR1 and CDR2 from the germline V gene are SNHLY and FYNNEI. The CDR3 loop spans 14 amino acids. Trimming at V came to 4 bases and at J to 5 bases, leaving 5 bases not matched to a gene. CDR3 nucleotide sequence: TGTGCCAGCAGTGCGCAAGGGGGCGATCAGCCCCAGCATTTT. Amino acid sequence: CASSAQGGDQPQHF.

V and J are TRBV6-5 and TRBJ1-5; the D is unclear. V was shortened by 6 bases and J by 7 bases, with 13 bases between the two germline ends. The CDR3 contains 13 residues. Per germline, CDR1 MNHEY and CDR2 SVGAGI. For the CDR3, the DNA is TGTGCCAGCAGCCAGAGGGAGGGCCAGCCCCAGCATTTT. Protein product: CASSQREGQPQHF.

The chain carries TRBV6-1 and TRBJ1-1; possibly TRBD1 for D (5 bases). Germline V gene lookup returns CDR1 MNHNS and CDR2 SASEGT. The CDR3 is 13 residues long. Deletions cut 8 bases from V and 2 bases from J, with 12 bases between. The CDR3 DNA sequence: TGTGCCAGCGCGGGACGGAGTAACACTGAAGCTTTCTTT. Protein sequence: CASAGRSNTEAFF.

This rearrangement joins TRBV4-1 to TRBJ2-3; a weak D match, TRBD2 (5 bases). The germline V gene encodes CDR1 MGHRA and CDR2 YSYEKL. The CDR3 has 16 residues. Trimming pared 3 bases from V and 4 bases from J, leaving 17 bases between. Here the CDR3 DNA reads TGCGCCAGCAGCCATGCCTCCTCCAGCGGCGCAGATACGCAGTATTTT. It is translated as CASSHASSSGADTQYF.

V usage is TRBV2 and J usage is TRBJ1-2; 9 bases match TRBD1. The germline V gene has CDR1 SNHLY and CDR2 FYNNEI. This CDR3 region has 14 residues. V lost 7 bases, J lost 5 bases, and 8 bases stayed unmatched. The CDR3 here is CASTTDRGTYGYTF. The CDR3 DNA reads as TGTGCCAGCACGACGGACAGGGGCACATATGGCTACACCTTC.

This clone was seen a single time. The J gene is TRBJ1-2, the V gene TRBV7-6, with D possibly being TRBD1 (6 bases). The germline V gene encodes CDR1 SGHVS and CDR2 FNYEAQ. The CDR3 has 13 amino acids. V gave up 4 bases and J gave up 6 bases, with 12 bases separating them. CDR3 DNA sequence: TGTGCCAGCAGCTCCGAGGGGGGGGATGGCTACACCTTC. Its protein is CASSSEGGDGYTF.

The rearrangement links TRBV7-3 to TRBJ1-1, with unresolved D. This CDR3 has 14 amino acids. Trimming removed 1 base from V and 1 base from J, with 7 bases in between. The germline V gene encodes CDR1 SGHTA and CDR2 FQGTGA. CDR3 region: CASSLMSENTEAFF. DNA for the CDR3: TGTGCCAGCAGCTTAATGTCAGAGAACACTGAAGCTTTCTTT.

This clone came up many times. This rearrangement joins TRBV7-8 to TRBJ2-7; tentatively, D is TRBD1 (7 bases). Germline loops: CDR1 SGHVS, CDR2 FQNEAQ. V lost 2 bases, J lost 3 bases, and 14 bases lay in between. The CDR3 totals 15 residues. The CDR3 loop is CASSLPTGTRYEQYF. The CDR3 DNA sequence: TGTGCCAGCAGCTTACCGACAGGGACTCGCTACGAGCAGTACTTC.

The chain recombines TRBV4-2 with TRBJ2-7; D remains unclear. The V gene lost 0 bases and the J gene lost 4 bases, with 7 bases spanning the gap. Germline CDR1 is LGHNA and CDR2 is YNFKEQ. The CDR3 runs to 13 residues. The CDR3 DNA sequence: TGTGCCAGCAGCCAAGATATGGCATACGAGCAGTACTTC. It codes for CASSQDMAYEQYF.

The gene calls are TRBV7-3 and TRBJ2-1; 10 nucleotides match TRBD2. Germline CDR1 is SGHTA and CDR2 is FQGTGA. With 2 bases clipped from V and 6 bases from J, the junction kept 10 bases outside the gene matches. This CDR3 has 17 residues. The CDR3 reads CASSLGPSGSTGNEQFF. CDR3 DNA: TGTGCCAGCAGCTTAGGCCCTAGCGGGAGTACTGGCAATGAGCAGTTCTTC.